Below, 30 T cell receptor beta chains from the same sample are listed, as sequenced in a study of blood T cell repertoires in COVID-19. Assay used: immunoSEQ multiplex PCR; TCRdb lists only in-frame clones, some missing. The data hold approximately 200,000 clones, with around 86% observed a single time. Sequencing used PBMCs or T cells enriched from blood (not recorded which). The receptors here all came from a man under 40 in a cohort exposed to, infected with or recovered from COVID-19 (not recorded which).

The CDR3, as DNA: TGCGCCAGCAGTGAGTCTTTTGAGGCCGCAGCTTTCTTT. Translating it yields CASSESFEAAAFF. The genes are TRBV10-2 and TRBJ1-1; D is unresolved. Germline CDR1 WSHSY, CDR2 SAAADI. The CDR3 totals 13 residues. V lost 0 bases to trimming and J lost 10 bases, with 12 bases between them.

V usage is TRBV7-2 and J usage is TRBJ2-2; possible D gene TRBD2, 6 bases. Trimming took off 5 bases at V and 5 bases at J, with 15 bases between the two ends. The germline V gene has CDR1 SGHTA and CDR2 FQGNSA. The CDR3 extends over 15 amino acids. The CDR3 nucleotides read TGTGCCAGCAGCCTGTATGGGAGGAGTACCGGGGAGCTGTTTTTT. It codes for CASSLYGRSTGELFF.

The chain recombines TRBV28 with TRBJ2-7, with 8 bases matching TRBD1. Germline V lookup: CDR1 MDHEN, CDR2 SYDVKM. V was clipped by 4 bases and J by 0 bases; unmatched bases: 5. This CDR3 comprises 15 residues. This CDR3 reads CASSSDRGGSYEQYF. The DNA for the CDR3 is TGTGCCAGCAGTTCTGACAGGGGAGGCTCCTACGAGCAGTACTTC.

This clone was seen more than once but under ten times. The rearrangement links TRBV6-5 to TRBJ1-5, with D possibly being TRBD1 (6 bases). This CDR3 comprises 13 residues. Germline V CDR1 and CDR2: MNHEY, SVGAGI. With 6 bases removed from V and 6 bases from J, the gap between germline ends came to 12 bases. The CDR3 is CASSTGSGQPQHF. CDR3 DNA sequence: TGTGCCAGCAGCACAGGGTCGGGTCAGCCCCAGCATTTT.

V usage is TRBV9 and J usage is TRBJ1-2; no clear D. Between the trimmed V and J ends, which lost 0 bases and 3 bases, there was a span of 12 bases. CDR3 length: 15 amino acids. Germline-derived CDR1 and CDR2 are SGDLS and YYNGEE. The CDR3, as DNA: TGTGCCAGCAGCGTAGGTGAAAGGAGGGACTATGGCTACACCTTC. Translated: CASSVGERRDYGYTF.

The rearrangement joins TRBV19 to TRBJ2-5; weak D call: TRBD1 (6 bases). With 10 bases removed from V and 2 bases from J, the gap between germline ends came to 14 bases. Germline CDR1 LNHDA, CDR2 SQIVND (reference sequence). The CDR3 extends over 13 amino acids. CDR3 nucleotide sequence: TGTGCCACCGGGACACTTCGACAAGAGACCCAGTACTTC. This translates into CATGTLRQETQYF.

CDR3 DNA: TGTGCCAGCAGTTACTTCCGCAGGGGGCACGGCTACACCTTC. The encoded protein is CASSYFRRGHGYTF. This chain joins TRBV6-5 and TRBJ1-2; 8 nucleotides line up with TRBD1. V lost 1 base to trimming and J lost 8 bases; unmatched junction nucleotides: 6. Looked up from germline, CDR1 is MNHEY and CDR2 is SVGAGI. This CDR3 region has 14 residues.

The chain couples TRBV2 to TRBJ2-5; D gene unclear. Germline V lookup: CDR1 SNHLY, CDR2 FYNNEI. CDR3 length equals 11 residues. V was shortened by 4 bases and J by 8 bases, with 8 bases between the two germline ends. This CDR3 reads CASSGQYTQYF. In nucleotides, the CDR3 is TGTGCCAGCAGTGGACAATATACCCAGTACTTC.

This chain connects TRBV5-1 to TRBJ2-3, with TRBD1 identical over 9 bases. The trim removed 4 bases at V and 1 base at J, leaving 7 bases unmatched. The length of the CDR3 is 16 residues. CDR1 is SGHRS, CDR2 YFSETQ, per germline. CDR3 in DNA: TGCGCCAGCAGCCGGATCGGACAGGGGCGCACAGATACGCAGTATTTT. Translation gives CASSRIGQGRTDTQYF.

The chain has TRBV5-1 and TRBJ2-7; D perhaps matches TRBD2 (5 bases). The CDR3 spans 14 residues. CDR1 is SGHRS and CDR2 is YFSETQ in the germline V gene. The V gene lost 4 bases and the J gene lost 7 bases, with 18 bases spanning the gap. The CDR3, as DNA: TGCGCCAGCAGCCGCGCCTTGAGGGTAGGGGAGCAGTACTTC. Residues: CASSRALRVGEQYF.

The chain has TRBV9 and TRBJ2-3, with a weak D call TRBD1 (6 bases). V lost 0 bases and J 3 bases, leaving 14 bases between the germline ends. The germline gives CDR1 SGDLS, CDR2 YYNGEE. This CDR3 region has 16 residues. The CDR3 sequence: CASSVVQGLRTDTQYF. DNA for the CDR3: TGTGCCAGCAGCGTAGTCCAGGGGCTGAGGACAGATACGCAGTATTTT.

The chain combines TRBV27 with TRBJ1-2, with TRBD1 matching 7 bases. Unmatched junction bases numbered 2, after V lost 3 bases and J lost 7 bases. The CDR3 has 12 amino acids. CDR1 MNHEY and CDR2 SMNVEV come from the germline V gene (reference sequence). The CDR3 here is CASSLTGFGYTF. As DNA, the CDR3 is TGTGCCAGCAGTTTGACAGGGTTTGGCTACACCTTC.

This clone was observed a single time. The chain is built from TRBV6-5 and TRBJ2-7; 15 positions agree with TRBD2. Per germline, CDR1 MNHEY and CDR2 SVGAGI. The length of the CDR3 is 14 residues. V lost 8 bases, J lost 2 bases, and 1 base stayed unmatched. This CDR3 reads CASRTSGRAYEQYF. The CDR3 region has the DNA TGTGCCAGCCGGACTAGCGGGAGGGCCTACGAGCAGTACTTC.

As DNA, the CDR3 is TGTGCCAGCAGCCAAATGCTAGCGGGAGATAATGAGCAGTTCTTC. Translating it yields CASSQMLAGDNEQFF. J is TRBJ2-1 and V is TRBV7-3, with 10 bases fitting TRBD2. CDR3 length: 15 amino acids. Germline-derived CDR1 and CDR2 are SGHTA and FQGTGA. The V gene end was trimmed by 5 bases and the J gene end by 7 bases; junction bases not matched to a gene: 8.

The J gene is TRBJ2-3, the V gene TRBV15, with TRBD2 as a possible D gene (6 bases). Germline V gene data show CDR1 as LNHNV and CDR2 as YYDKDF (reference sequence). The length of the CDR3 is 15 residues. V shed 1 base and J shed 6 bases, with 14 bases lying between them. CDR3 nucleotide sequence: TGTGCCACCAGCAGAGGTCGGCTAGCGCCGGATACGCAGTATTTT. Translated: CATSRGRLAPDTQYF.

The rearrangement uses TRBV5-6 and TRBJ2-1, with 14 bases that match TRBD2. V lost 3 bases to trimming and J lost 7 bases; unmatched junction nucleotides: 3. The germline V gene has CDR1 SGHDT and CDR2 YYEEEE. The CDR3 runs 15 residues. The CDR3 DNA reads as TGTGCCAGCAGCTCGACTAGCGGGAGGGTGAATGAGCAGTTCTTC. It encodes CASSSTSGRVNEQFF.

The chain combines TRBV19 with TRBJ1-1; the D is unclear. The CDR3 contains 14 residues. V lost 5 bases to trimming and J lost 1 base, with 11 bases between them. Germline V lookup: CDR1 LNHDA, CDR2 SQIVND (reference sequence). As DNA, the CDR3 is TGTGCCAGTAGTCAACCAGGCCAGAACACTGAAGCTTTCTTT. It is translated as CASSQPGQNTEAFF.

Worth noting for this clone: The same CDR3 can be traced to other DNA sequences in this sample. The chain is built from TRBV4-1 and TRBJ2-7; 9 bases fit TRBD2. V shed 0 bases, J shed 3 bases, and the junction held 3 bases outside the gene matches. This CDR3 region has 15 residues. Germline lookup yields CDR1 MGHRA and CDR2 YSYEKL. The CDR3 spells CASSQETSGRYEQYF. The CDR3 DNA reads TGCGCCAGCAGCCAAGAGACTAGCGGACGCTACGAGCAGTACTTC.

The chain combines TRBV7-8 with TRBJ2-7; 7 nucleotides agree with TRBD1. V shed 4 bases, J shed 2 bases, and the junction held 8 bases outside the gene matches. CDR1 is SGHVS and CDR2 is FQNEAQ in the germline V gene. CDR3 size: 15 residues. Here the CDR3 reads CASSSRDRPPYEQYF. For the CDR3, the DNA is TGTGCCAGCAGCTCCCGGGACAGACCCCCCTACGAGCAGTACTTC.

The J gene is TRBJ1-6, the V gene TRBV15, with TRBD1 matching over 10 bases. V dropped 5 bases and J dropped 6; count of bases not matched to a gene: 1. The germline CDR1 and CDR2 sequences are LNHNV and YYDKDF (reference sequence). This CDR3 comprises 14 residues. The chain's CDR3 is CATSDRGPNSPLHF. CDR3 nucleotide sequence: TGTGCCACCAGCGACAGGGGGCCTAATTCACCCCTCCACTTT.

The chain carries TRBV11-3 and TRBJ2-3; 12 bases are a match to TRBD2. Germline CDR1 is SGHNT and CDR2 is YENEEA. The J segment lost 3 bases and the V segment lost 4 bases, leaving 8 bases of the junction unmatched. The CDR3 covers 17 residues. Here the CDR3 DNA reads TGTGCCAGCAGCTCCCGGTCTACTAGCGGGAGGACAGATACGCAGTATTTT. It encodes CASSSRSTSGRTDTQYF.

As to this clone: At one of its ends the junction is not consistent with the germline gene, which may arise from a read error. The gene calls are TRBV7-7 and TRBJ1-2, with 7 nucleotides matching TRBD1. The CDR3 totals 15 residues. From germline, CDR1 is SSHAT and CDR2 FNYEAQ (reference sequence). The CDR3 region is CASSLEGQTRYGYTF. The CDR3 coding sequence is TGTGCTAGCAGCTTAGAGGGACAGACCCGCTATGGCTACACCTTC. The full variable domain, in which reference TRBV7-7 and TRBJ1-2 provide the parts outside the CDR3, is GAGVSQSPRYKVTKRGQDVTLRCDPISSHATLYWYQQALGQGPEFLTYFNYEAQPDKSGLPSDRFSAERPEGSISTLTIQRTEQRDSAMYRCASSLEGQTRYGYTFGSGTRLTVV.

This clone has only one observation. The chain's CDR3 is CASSLAASLLLSGEQYF. In DNA, the CDR3 is TGTGCCAGCAGCTTAGCGGCTAGCCTACTACTCAGCGGCGAGCAGTACTTC. The chain carries TRBV7-8 and TRBJ2-7, with TRBD2 as a possible D gene (5 bases). Trimming left V 0 bases short and J 6 bases short, with 21 bases between. The CDR3 has 17 residues. Germline assignment: CDR1 SGHVS and CDR2 FQNEAQ.

This chain connects TRBV9 to TRBJ2-7, with 8 bases matching TRBD2. V lost 3 bases and J lost 4; bases outside the gene matches: 6. CDR1 is SGDLS, CDR2 YYNGEE, per germline. The CDR3 runs to 14 residues. The CDR3 protein is CASSAGGDGYEQYF. The CDR3 DNA is TGTGCCAGCAGCGCGGGGGGGGACGGGTACGAGCAGTACTTC.

The CDR3 DNA reads TGTGCCAGCTCACCAACCAGGGACGAGCAGTACTTC. This codes for CASSPTRDEQYF. This chain links TRBV18 with TRBJ2-7, with a weak D call TRBD1 (5 bases). Germline loops: CDR1 KGHSH, CDR2 LQKENI. The ends were cut back, 2 bases at V and 5 bases at J, with 7 bases in the middle. The CDR3 length is 12 residues.

The chain combines TRBV10-3 with TRBJ2-1, with 8 bases identical to TRBD2. The CDR3 totals 13 residues. CDR1 ENHRY and CDR2 SYGVKD come from the germline V gene. J gave up 8 bases and V 6 bases, and 6 bases lay outside the gene matches. In nucleotides, the CDR3 is TGTGCCATCAGACGGGAGGGCCTGCATGAGCAGTTCTTC. This encodes CAIRREGLHEQFF.

This rearrangement joins TRBV12-3 or TRBV12-4 to TRBJ2-3; maybe TRBD2 (6 bases). The CDR3 extends over 11 amino acids. V was shortened by 6 bases and J by 10 bases, with 11 bases between the two germline ends. CDR3 residues: CASSLGEAQYF. The CDR3 DNA follows: TGTGCCAGCAGCCTCGGGGAGGCGCAGTATTTT.

This clone turned up a few times. The gene calls are TRBV29-1 and TRBJ1-2; 7 nucleotides agree with TRBD1. This CDR3 region has 12 residues. Germline V gives CDR1 SQVTM, CDR2 ANQGSEA. V was clipped by 7 bases and J by 4 bases; unmatched bases: 6. As DNA, the CDR3 is TGCAGCGGTATACAGGGGATCTATGGCTACACCTTC. It codes for CSGIQGIYGYTF.

The chain carries TRBV5-4 and TRBJ1-4; 10 bases map to TRBD1. The germline CDR1 and CDR2 sequences are SGHNT and YYREEE (reference sequence). There are 17 residues in the CDR3. V lost 3 bases to trimming and J lost 3 bases; unmatched junction nucleotides: 8. The CDR3 loop reads CASSSDRGRSPNEKLFF. The CDR3 DNA follows: TGTGCCAGCAGCTCGGACAGGGGGAGGTCCCCTAATGAAAAACTGTTTTTT.

The rearrangement joins TRBV21-1 to TRBJ1-5. TRBV21-1 is termed a pseudogene. The CDR3 runs 16 residues. In DNA, the CDR3 is TGTGCCAGCAGTCTGAAGCGGGGGGAGAGCAATCAGCCCCAGCATTTT. It specifies CASSLKRGESNQPQHF.